One sample yielded the 10 T cell receptor beta chains listed below, sequenced in a study of cytomegalovirus exposure and HLA in healthy donors. The assay was immunoSEQ multiplex PCR, and TCRdb's table has in-frame clones only and misses some. The table includes 90,000 to 150,000 clones, approximately 86% detected once. Sequencing was carried out using PBMCs. The receptors shown here come from a man between 18 and 35 years old in good health and CMV-seropositive.

The gene calls are TRBV6-1 and TRBJ1-6; tentative D call: TRBD1 (6 bases). The V end was cut by 3 bases, the J end by 7 bases, with 19 bases between. There are 17 residues in the CDR3. The germline CDR1 and CDR2 sequences are MNHNS and SASEGT. Here the CDR3 DNA reads TGTGCCAGCAGTGAGTGGACTTCCGGGACAAAAAATTCACCCCTCCACTTT. Translation: CASSEWTSGTKNSPLHF.

V and J are TRBV7-2 and TRBJ2-7; 8 bases line up with TRBD1. Losses at the gene ends were 5 bases for V and 3 bases for J; bases not matched to a gene: 9. The CDR3 sequence is 15 residues long. The germline CDR1 and CDR2 sequences are SGHTA and FQGNSA. CDR3 sequence reads: CASSRQGHPNYEQYF. The CDR3 bases are TGTGCCAGCAGCCGACAGGGGCATCCGAACTACGAGCAGTACTTC.

In this sample, this clone turned up a few times. The rearrangement joins TRBV5-1 to TRBJ1-1; weak D call: TRBD1 (5 bases). The CDR3 consists of 16 residues. CDR1 is SGHRS and CDR2 is YFSETQ in the germline V gene. V gave up 4 bases and J gave up 4 bases, with 20 bases separating them. The DNA for the CDR3 is TGCGCCAGCAGCCTATCGATGACAGCCGGGGGCACTGAAGCTTTCTTT. It codes for CASSLSMTAGGTEAFF.

The rearrangement joins TRBV5-1 to TRBJ2-3; the match to TRBD2 covers 11 bases. Germline lookup yields CDR1 SGHRS and CDR2 YFSETQ. With V trimmed by 4 bases and J by 2 bases, 3 bases remained unmatched. This CDR3 is built from 15 residues. This CDR3 is CASSETSGATDTQYF. The CDR3 coding sequence is TGCGCCAGCAGCGAGACTAGCGGGGCCACAGATACGCAGTATTTT.

The chain uses TRBV2 and TRBJ1-5; D gene uncertain. CDR1 and CDR2 (germline): SNHLY, FYNNEI. The CDR3 is 13 amino acids. V dropped 4 bases and J dropped 1 base, with 5 bases sitting between them. The CDR3 DNA sequence: TGTGCCAGCAGTGTACAGAGCAATCAGCCCCAGCATTTT. Protein: CASSVQSNQPQHF.

The genes are TRBV29-1 and TRBJ2-7, with unresolved D. V was cut by 5 bases and J by 5 bases, with 10 bases left in between. The germline gives CDR1 SQVTM, CDR2 ANQGSEA. This CDR3 has 11 amino acids. The CDR3: CSVRPGDEQYF. CDR3 DNA sequence: TGCAGCGTTCGGCCCGGAGACGAGCAGTACTTC.

The rearrangement uses TRBV6-1 and TRBJ2-7; 11 nucleotides match TRBD1. The CDR3 length is 14 residues. Trimming cost V 6 bases and J 9 bases; bases outside gene matches: 10. Germline assignment: CDR1 MNHNS and CDR2 SASEGT. CDR3 in amino acids: CASSESLGQGAQYF. CDR3 DNA: TGTGCCAGCAGCGAATCCCTAGGACAGGGGGCGCAGTACTTC.

The chain is built from TRBV9 and TRBJ1-3; 10 bases align to TRBD1. This CDR3 has 16 amino acids. V was clipped by 0 bases and J by 2 bases; unmatched bases: 2. CDR1 and CDR2 (germline): SGDLS, YYNGEE. The DNA for the CDR3 is TGTGCCAGCAGCGTAGGTGGGACAGGGGCTGGAAACACCATATATTTT. Amino acids: CASSVGGTGAGNTIYF.

This clone was seen a handful of times. The chain carries TRBV5-4 and TRBJ2-7; 12 bases map to TRBD1. Germline trimming cut 1 base from V and 6 bases from J; bases unmatched to any gene: 5. The CDR3 runs to 15 residues. Germline CDR1 is SGHNT and CDR2 is YYREEE (reference sequence). The CDR3 nucleotides are TGTGCCAGCAGCTTGCCGGGACAGGGGGCGGTCGAGCAGTACTTC. It is translated as CASSLPGQGAVEQYF. The whole variable domain, filled in from reference TRBV5-4 and TRBJ2-7, reads ETGVTQSPTHLIKTRGQQVTLRCSSQSGHNTVSWYQQALGQGPQFIFQYYREEENGRGNFPPRFSGLQFPNYSSELNVNALELDDSALYLCASSLPGQGAVEQYFGPGTRLTVT.

This clone has just a few counts. The genes are TRBV30 and TRBJ1-1; tentative D call: TRBD1 (6 bases). The CDR3 totals 13 residues. The V end was cut by 5 bases, the J end by 6 bases, with 16 bases between. CDR1 and CDR2 (germline): GTSNPN, SVGIG (reference sequence). The CDR3 region has the DNA TGTGCCTGGGCTTCACAGGGTAGCTCTGAAGCTTTCTTT. As protein: CAWASQGSSEAFF.